This T cell receptor (beta chain) was captured by sequencing in a study of blood T cell repertoires in COVID-19. Cohort allocation depended upon clinical history that participants reported. Original analysis: Quantification of nucleated cells was approximated via reference gene primer amplification. Only in-frame clones appear in the TCRdb table, and some are missing; sequencing was by immunoSEQ multiplex PCR. D and trimming were read from the DNA, whereas the V and J calls and clone size are those reported in that table. The data show more than 350,000 clones, with roughly 90% seen just once and less than 1.5% held by the top ten. V dropped 2 bases and J dropped 6; count of bases not matched to a gene: 7. The CDR3 runs to 16 residues. This clone came up a few times.

The sequence came from a woman aged 18-30 years who had been exposed to COVID-19. The V call is TRBV5-3, the J call TRBJ2-3; TRBD2 matches 12 bases. TRBV5-3 is assigned to the ORF class and has an uncertain function. Material for sequencing was PBMCs or T cells enriched from blood (not recorded which). The CDR3 DNA follows: TGTGCCAGAAGCTTAAGGACTAGCGGGGTACGGGATACGCAGTATTTT. Translated, it gives CARSLRTSGVRDTQYF.